The following is a TCR beta chain sequence with its context. Its antigen is undetermined. This entry is derived from a study of vaccination effects on CD4 cells after COVID-19. ViraFEST assay sequencing came after antigen-specific CD4+ T cells were expanded with viral peptide pools. Culturing for about ten days preceded CD4+ T cell isolation. Vaccinated participants had no history of SARS-CoV-2 infection and tested negative for nucleocapsid antibodies. Half-medium replacement with IL-2 medium occurred on days 3 and 7. The protocol was immunoSEQ multiplex PCR, while the TCRdb copy is restricted to in-frame clones and leaves out a portion. The top ten clones hold about a tenth of a sample with some 24,000 clones, 76% of them seen once. J lost 0 bases, V lost 2 bases, and 3 bases had no gene match. The CDR3 has 16 amino acids. Germline CDR1 is KGHSH and CDR2 is LQKENI.

The clonotype comes from a human donor who received a COVID-19 vaccine. The chain has TRBV18 and TRBJ2-4; 8 positions match TRBD1. The input for sequencing was CD4+ T cells from PBMCs cultured with HCoV-NL63 spike peptides, taken before COVID-19 vaccination. CDR3 loop: CASSPGQGLAKNIQYF. The CDR3 DNA follows: TGTGCCAGCTCACCAGGACAGGGTCTAGCCAAAAACATTCAGTACTTC.